The entry below describes one T cell receptor (beta chain). The antigen is not known. Exclusion of a patient followed from autoimmune disease history or systemic immunosuppression. V lost 6 bases, J lost 9 bases, and 9 bases lay in between. The length of the CDR3 is 12 residues. Per the germline V gene, CDR1 is MNHNY and CDR2 is SVGAGI (reference sequence). Using immunoSEQ multiplex PCR, the repertoire was profiled, and TCRdb retains in-frame clones only, with some absent. The sample contains some 43,000 clones, 88% of which appear only once. This sample is part of a study of OX40 agonist ivuxolimab in advanced cancers. Points from the study as a whole: Some nonresponders likewise displayed low normalized T-cell clonal expansion.

The chain carries TRBV6-6 and TRBJ1-6; a weak D match, TRBD1 (6 bases). The specimen was CD4+ or CD8+ T cells sorted from blood, collected in a trial of the OX40 agonist ivuxolimab. The clonotype was recovered from an adult with an advanced solid tumor such as melanoma, head and neck, liver or kidney cancer. The CDR3 DNA follows: TGTGCCAGCAGCTCGACAGGTTCACCCCTCCACTTT. Translation gives CASSSTGSPLHF.